This T cell receptor (beta chain) was sequenced in a study of blood T cell repertoires in COVID-19. Whole-study context: Donors in the United States, Italy and Spain gave samples during acute or convalescent COVID-19. The analysed material was cDNA or gDNA that came from T cells, B-cell-depleted T cells, or PBMCs.

V lost 6 bases and J 4 bases, leaving 12 bases between the germline ends. Germline V gene data show CDR1 as LGHDT and CDR2 as YNNKEL (reference sequence). The CDR3 is made up of 14 amino acids. Authors' processing steps: Reference gene primer amplification gave estimated nucleated cell counts. Repertoires were generated with immunoSEQ multiplex PCR, while TCRdb's copy carries only in-frame clones and drops some. The V and J calls and the clone size are those of that table, but D and trimming were determined from the DNA. Of just over 350,000 clones detected, roughly 87% appear once; the ten largest clones hold about 3%. Cohort 3 recovery required two negative PCRs, clearance, or symptom resolution.

Material: PBMCs or T cells enriched from blood (not recorded which). The TCR was taken from a woman in her 30s who had recovered from COVID-19. The chain has TRBV3-1 (or the pseudogene TRBV3-2) and TRBJ1-4; the D gene is possibly TRBD1 (5 bases). CDR3 DNA: TGTGCCAGCAGTCCCGGGACTTATAATGAAAAACTGTTTTTT. Translating it yields CASSPGTYNEKLFF.